The 31 T cell receptor beta chains in this list originate from one sample, sequenced in a study of shared clonotypes between healthy human individuals. The method was immunoSEQ multiplex PCR; TCRdb's version includes in-frame clones alone and lacks a portion of them. The table has 850,000 to 1,200,000 clones, around 75% seen once. What was sequenced was memory CD4+ T cells sorted from blood. This sample's subset: CD45RA-negative fraction. The receptors come from a man between 18 and 35 years old in good health.

The V call is TRBV11-2, the J call TRBJ1-2, with D tentatively TRBD1 (6 bases). CDR3 length: 14 amino acids. Germline CDR1 SGHAT, CDR2 FQNNGV. Trimming took 5 bases from V and 2 from J, leaving 12 bases between them. CDR3 nucleotides: TGTGCCAGCAGCCCCCTGGGGACAAACTATGGCTACACCTTC. This translates into CASSPLGTNYGYTF.

This clone was seen only once. The chain has TRBV13 and TRBJ1-6, with a tentative D call TRBD1 (6 bases). Deletions cut 0 bases from V and 1 base from J, with 7 bases between. This CDR3 has 16 amino acids. Per germline, CDR1 PRHDT and CDR2 FYEKMQ (reference sequence). The CDR3 protein is CASSLGQGSYNSPLHF. DNA of the CDR3: TGTGCCAGCAGCTTAGGTCAGGGGTCCTATAATTCACCCCTCCACTTT.

CDR3 protein: CASSLGAASYEQYF. DNA of the CDR3: TGTGCCAGCAGCCTGGGTGCGGCCTCCTACGAGCAGTACTTC. The rearrangement links TRBV5-5 to TRBJ2-7; D remains unclear. Germline CDR1 and CDR2: SGHKS and YYEKEE (reference sequence). Trimming shortened V by 4 bases and J by 0 bases, and 11 bases separated the two germline ends. The CDR3 is made up of 14 amino acids.

As concerns this clone: One base away lies a much larger clone, so this may be a sequencing read error. The chain links TRBV27 to TRBJ1-1; the D is unclear. This CDR3 contains 12 residues. Germline V lookup: CDR1 MNHEY, CDR2 SMNVEV (reference sequence). Trimming removed 6 bases at V and 1 base at J, with 6 bases between. As DNA, the CDR3 is TGTGCCAGCAGACGACAGAACACTGAAGCTTTCTTT. This gives the protein CASRRQNTEAFF.

The V gene is TRBV28, the J gene TRBJ1-4, with a weak D call TRBD1 (6 bases). This CDR3 spans 13 amino acids. Germline V lookup: CDR1 MDHEN, CDR2 SYDVKM. V was trimmed by 3 bases and J by 10 bases, leaving 12 bases between them. The CDR3 protein is CASSLPGAGKLFF. In nucleotides, the CDR3 is TGTGCCAGCAGTTTGCCAGGGGCGGGAAAACTGTTTTTT. The full variable domain, its missing parts supplied by reference TRBV28 and TRBJ1-4, is DVKVTQSSRYLVKRTGEKVFLECVQDMDHENMFWYRQDPGLGLRLIYFSYDVKMKEKGDIPEGYSVSREKKERFSLILESASTNQTSMYLCASSLPGAGKLFFGSGTQLSVL.

The V gene is TRBV5-1, the J gene TRBJ2-3; 7 bases map to TRBD1. V was clipped by 1 base and J by 2 bases; unmatched bases: 7. The CDR3 totals 16 residues. Germline V CDR1 and CDR2: SGHRS, YFSETQ. CDR3 sequence reads: CASSLSGDRYTDTQYF. The CDR3 nucleotides are TGCGCCAGCAGCTTGTCCGGGGACAGATACACAGATACGCAGTATTTT.

The rearrangement uses TRBV5-6 and TRBJ1-5, with D possibly matching TRBD1 (5 bases). V shed 1 base and J shed 0 bases, with 11 bases lying between them. The CDR3 is made up of 16 amino acids. Germline V gene lookup returns CDR1 SGHDT and CDR2 YYEEEE. CDR3 nucleotide sequence: TGTGCCAGCAGCTTGACAGGTACCCTTAGCAATCAGCCCCAGCATTTT. This translates into CASSLTGTLSNQPQHF.

This clone was detected once. CDR3: CASSPSMIIQYF. CDR3 nucleotide sequence: TGTGCCAGCAGCCCATCGATGATTATTCAGTACTTC. V and J are TRBV7-9 and TRBJ2-4; D remains ambiguous. Trimming removed 5 bases at V and 10 bases at J, with 12 bases between. Germline V gene lookup returns CDR1 SEHNR and CDR2 FQNEAQ (reference sequence). The CDR3 covers 12 residues.

V gene TRBV30 combines with J gene TRBJ2-5; the D call may be TRBD1 or TRBD2 (5 bases each). The CDR3 runs to 12 residues. Germline-derived CDR1 and CDR2 are GTSNPN and SVGIG (reference sequence). Trimming left V 2 bases short and J 4 bases short, with 8 bases between. CDR3 nucleotide sequence: TGTGCCTGGAGTAAGGGGACAGAGACCCAGTACTTC. This encodes CAWSKGTETQYF.

The chain uses TRBV2 and TRBJ2-2, with D possibly TRBD1 on 6 matching bases. The CDR3 spans 13 residues. V shed 4 bases and J shed 5 bases, with 8 bases lying between them. Germline V gene data show CDR1 as SNHLY and CDR2 as FYNNEI. This chain's CDR3 is CASSGTVTGELFF. The DNA of the CDR3 is TGTGCCAGCAGTGGGACAGTAACCGGGGAGCTGTTTTTT.

As DNA, the CDR3 is TGTGCCAGCAGCTTGATCCTCTTCGGACGGAACACTGAAGCTTTCTTT. Translation gives CASSLILFGRNTEAFF. The rearrangement links TRBV5-8 to TRBJ1-1; D remains unclear. Trimming removed 1 base from V and 1 base from J, with 14 bases in between. The length of the CDR3 is 16 residues. The germline V gene has CDR1 SGHTS and CDR2 YDEGEE.

On this clone itself: The same CDR3 can be traced to other DNA sequences in this sample. The rearrangement uses TRBV6-5 and TRBJ2-2, with unresolved D. V lost 0 bases and J lost 6, with 8 bases in between. The CDR3 length is 14 residues. Germline CDR1 reads MNHEY; CDR2 reads SVGAGI. CDR3 amino acids: CASSYSRRSGELFF. The CDR3 DNA sequence: TGTGCCAGCAGTTACTCCCGCCGGTCCGGGGAGCTGTTTTTT.

The rearrangement uses TRBV5-1 and TRBJ1-4; D is unclear. Germline V gene data show CDR1 as SGHRS and CDR2 as YFSETQ. The CDR3 contains 15 residues. V lost 4 bases, J lost 8 bases, and 18 bases lay in between. CDR3 sequence (DNA): TGCGCCAGCAGCGTGGGCGAGGGTGCGGAGGAAAAACTGTTTTTT. Its translation is CASSVGEGAEEKLFF. Together with reference TRBV5-1 and TRBJ1-4, the CDR3 gives the full variable domain: KAGVTQTPRYLIKTRGQQVTLSCSPISGHRSVSWYQQTPGQGLQFLFEYFSETQRNKGNFPGRFSGRQFSNSRSEMNVSTLELGDSALYLCASSVGEGAEEKLFFGSGTQLSVL.

The chain joins TRBV9 to TRBJ2-7, with D possibly matching TRBD1 (6 bases). Germline lookup yields CDR1 SGDLS and CDR2 YYNGEE. Between the trimmed V and J ends, which lost 3 bases and 6 bases, there was a span of 16 bases. This CDR3 is 14 amino acids long. The CDR3 DNA is TGTGCCAGCAGCGGCGTCACAGGGTCTCTCGAGCAGTACTTC. It translates to CASSGVTGSLEQYF.

The chain recombines TRBV5-1 with TRBJ2-3, with D unclear. V was cut by 2 bases and J by 7 bases, with 14 bases left in between. The length of the CDR3 is 14 residues. Germline V CDR1 and CDR2: SGHRS, YFSETQ. This chain's CDR3 is CASSFPLEANTQYF. The CDR3 DNA is TGCGCCAGCAGCTTTCCCTTAGAAGCAAATACGCAGTATTTT.

The chain links TRBV4-3 to TRBJ2-6, with unresolved D. The CDR3 sequence is 18 residues long. The V end was cut by 0 bases, the J end by 4 bases, with 16 bases between. Germline V lookup: CDR1 LGHNA, CDR2 YSLEER. The CDR3 protein is CASSQEGVGTTGANVLTF. The CDR3 DNA reads as TGCGCCAGCAGCCAAGAAGGAGTAGGAACTACGGGGGCCAACGTCCTGACTTTC.

The chain couples TRBV7-6 to TRBJ2-2; 9 nucleotides line up with TRBD1. V was clipped by 1 base and J by 3 bases; unmatched bases: 9. The germline CDR1 and CDR2 sequences are SGHVS and FNYEAQ. The CDR3 extends over 18 amino acids. The CDR3 loop reads CASSLGLQGAQDTGELFF. The CDR3 DNA reads TGTGCCAGCAGCTTAGGCCTACAGGGGGCGCAGGACACCGGGGAGCTGTTTTTT. Based on the CDR3 plus reference TRBV7-6 and TRBJ2-2, the full variable domain is GAGVSQSPRYKVTKRGQDVALRCDPISGHVSLYWYRQALGQGPEFLTYFNYEAQQDKSGLPNDRFSAERPEGSISTLTIQRTEQRDSAMYRCASSLGLQGAQDTGELFFGEGSRLTVL.

A remark on this clone: A much more abundant neighbour one base away suggests this may be a read error. The chain recombines TRBV6-4 with TRBJ1-5; the match to TRBD1 covers 10 bases. The CDR3 consists of 14 residues. The V gene end was trimmed by 6 bases and the J gene end by 5 bases; junction bases not matched to a gene: 4. Germline assignment: CDR1 MRHNA and CDR2 SNTAGT. The CDR3 loop is CASSPTGGDQPQHF. In nucleotides, the CDR3 is TGTGCCAGCAGCCCGACAGGGGGCGATCAGCCCCAGCATTTT.

V gene TRBV18 combines with J gene TRBJ2-7; D may correspond to TRBD1 or TRBD2 (5 bases each). The CDR3 runs to 15 residues. Trimming stripped 3 bases from V and 4 bases from J, with 16 bases between. Germline assignment: CDR1 KGHSH and CDR2 LQKENI. CDR3 coding DNA: TGTGCCAGCTCACCCGGGGCAGGTGGGGAATACGAGCAGTACTTC. Translation: CASSPGAGGEYEQYF. Complete variable domain (other parts from reference TRBV18 and TRBJ2-7): NAGVMQNPRHLVRRRGQEARLRCSPMKGHSHVYWYRQLPEEGLKFMVYLQKENIIDESGMPKERFSAEFPKEGPSILRIQQVVRGDSAAYFCASSPGAGGEYEQYFGPGTRLTVT.

The chain couples TRBV9 to TRBJ2-5; 10 bases fit TRBD2. Trimming at V came to 0 bases and at J to 5 bases, leaving 10 bases not matched to a gene. CDR3 length: 17 amino acids. The germline CDR1 and CDR2 sequences are SGDLS and YYNGEE. CDR3 nucleotide sequence: TGTGCCAGCAGCGTAGGCCCTAGCGGGGGATTGTGGGAGACCCAGTACTTC. Protein sequence: CASSVGPSGGLWETQYF.

V usage is TRBV7-2 and J usage is TRBJ1-2; D is unclear. Germline CDR1 is SGHTA and CDR2 is FQGNSA. This CDR3 comprises 16 residues. The V end was cut by 1 base, the J end by 4 bases, with 16 bases between. This CDR3 reads CASSLEAALTFYGYTF. CDR3 bases: TGTGCCAGCAGCTTAGAAGCAGCTTTGACATTCTATGGCTACACCTTC.

Concerning this clone: Other nucleotide sequences from this sample produce the same CDR3. J is TRBJ2-2 and V is TRBV5-4; D is unresolved. The V end was cut by 0 bases, the J end by 4 bases, with 4 bases between. The CDR3 is 13 residues long. Germline CDR1 SGHNT, CDR2 YYREEE (reference sequence). The CDR3 region is CASSLAGTGELFF. CDR3 sequence (DNA): TGTGCCAGCAGCTTGGCGGGCACCGGGGAGCTGTTTTTT.

The V gene is TRBV6-1, the J gene TRBJ2-4; D is uncertain. Trimming took 3 bases from V and 6 from J, leaving 18 bases between them. The germline V gene encodes CDR1 MNHNS and CDR2 SASEGT. CDR3 length equals 16 residues. The CDR3 bases are TGTGCCAGCAGTGAGGCGAGCTGGGGATGGGGAAACATTCAGTACTTC. Translating it yields CASSEASWGWGNIQYF.

This clone was counted a few times. V usage is TRBV22-1 and J usage is TRBJ2-5. TRBV22-1 has pseudogene status. The CDR3 runs 16 residues. DNA of the CDR3: TGTCCTGGGAGCGCAGTTGGGACGGATCCACAAGAGACCCAGTACTTC. Translated, it gives CPGSAVGTDPQETQYF.

V usage is TRBV11-2 and J usage is TRBJ1-6; 9 nucleotides agree with TRBD1. The CDR3 is 15 amino acids. Trimming cost V 5 bases and J 11 bases; bases outside gene matches: 10. The germline V gene has CDR1 SGHAT and CDR2 FQNNGV. CDR3 residues: CASSLTDTGGTPLHF. The DNA for the CDR3 is TGTGCCAGCAGCCTTACGGACACAGGGGGCACACCCCTCCACTTT.

This chain connects TRBV18 to TRBJ1-6; no definite D call. The CDR3 loop spans 18 amino acids. In germline, CDR1 is KGHSH, CDR2 LQKENI. The V end lost 1 base, the J end lost 3 bases, and 16 bases lay between the germline ends. This chain's CDR3 is CASSPLPPQKGYNSPLHF. CDR3 in DNA: TGTGCCAGCTCACCACTCCCCCCCCAGAAGGGCTATAATTCACCCCTCCACTTT.

This chain uses TRBV28 with TRBJ2-7, with D perhaps TRBD1 (5 bases). The CDR3 consists of 14 residues. V lost 4 bases to trimming and J lost 2 bases, with 12 bases between them. The V gene's germline CDR1 is MDHEN and CDR2 SYDVKM. CDR3 loop: CASSSPTGAYEQYF. CDR3 bases: TGTGCCAGCAGTTCCCCAACAGGAGCCTACGAGCAGTACTTC. The variable domain in full, completed from reference TRBV28 and TRBJ2-7, reads DVKVTQSSRYLVKRTGEKVFLECVQDMDHENMFWYRQDPGLGLRLIYFSYDVKMKEKGDIPEGYSVSREKKERFSLILESASTNQTSMYLCASSSPTGAYEQYFGPGTRLTVT.

As for this clone: This could be a read error, since a much larger clone is one nucleotide away. The rearrangement joins TRBV4-2 to TRBJ1-4; D unresolved. This CDR3 is 14 amino acids long. Germline CDR1 reads LGHNA; CDR2 reads YNFKEQ. Trimming took 5 bases from V and 8 from J, leaving 15 bases between them. As DNA, the CDR3 is TGTGCCAGCAGCTTGGGTGGGAGATTCGAAAAACTGTTTTTT. As protein: CASSLGGRFEKLFF.

The rearrangement links TRBV10-3 to TRBJ1-1; a weak D match, TRBD1 (6 bases). CDR1 and CDR2 from the germline V gene are ENHRY and SYGVKD. This CDR3 has 14 amino acids. V lost 6 bases to trimming and J lost 1 base, with 12 bases between them. DNA of the CDR3: TGTGCCATCAGCTGGGGGGCGGGGAACACTGAAGCTTTCTTT. Protein sequence: CAISWGAGNTEAFF.

This rearrangement joins TRBV6-1 to TRBJ1-2, with D unclear. The V end was cut by 2 bases, the J end by 0 bases, with 4 bases between. Germline assignment: CDR1 MNHNS and CDR2 SASEGT. This CDR3 is built from 13 residues. The CDR3 DNA reads as TGTGCCAGCAGTGAACCGTCTAACTATGGCTACACCTTC. Translating it yields CASSEPSNYGYTF.

The chain combines TRBV11-2 with TRBJ1-1; D is undetermined. The ends were cut back, 7 bases at V and 3 bases at J, with 15 bases in the middle. This CDR3 contains 14 residues. Germline values: CDR1 SGHAT, CDR2 FQNNGV. In DNA, the CDR3 is TGTGCCAGCACCCATCTGTCCAGATACACTGAAGCTTTCTTT. As protein: CASTHLSRYTEAFF.